This TCR beta chain was documented in a study of cytotoxic CD8 clonotypes in ibrutinib-treated CLL (dated by TCRdb to 2020 to 2023). With respect to the entire study: The cohort was composed of about a dozen relapsed/refractory and about 16 treatment-naive patients; IGHV unmutated status was identified in approximately 18 patients. All remission and progressive disease samples were collected while patients were still receiving ibrutinib. Cryopreserved peripheral blood mononuclear cells were obtained prior to treatment, at the time of response, and at either disease progression or sustained remission. Responses were partial in roughly 24 patients and complete in 2; after median around 72 months follow-up, approximately 15 stayed in remission and roughly twelve progressed. Of the roughly 81 people in the trial, 25 to 30 had longitudinal samples available. On average, each sample yielded around 250,000 productive templates and about 95,000 productive rearrangements. The response samples were drawn at a median of 12 months into treatment, with a range of roughly 6 to 36 months.

The CDR3 holds 14 amino acids from the cysteine to the phenylalanine. CDR3 DNA only is kept here, 42 bases in frame from base 1. CDR1 SNHLY and CDR2 FYNNEI are derived from the germline V gene. Here V drops 7 bases and J drops 0 bases, and the junction holds 5 bases not matched to any gene. A MiSeq instrument was used for deep resolution sequencing, which targeted depths ranging from 1 in 1 million up to 1 in 200,000 T cells, with coverage averaging 10x for each clonotype. The immunoSEQ hsTCRB Kit was used to generate TCR beta libraries. Per the authors' processing: The data were analyzed with ImmunoSEQ Analyzer and ImmunoSEQ Data Assistant, and V, D and J gene assignments followed IMGT definitions. Clonality was computed as one minus normalized Shannon entropy of productive rearrangement frequencies, ranging from 0 to 1. Only overrepresented clonotypes making up at least 0.05% of the repertoire of each patient were included in the public clonotype analysis. Repertoires from some 13 age-matched healthy donors in immuneACCESS were used as clonality controls. Sourced from immuneACCESS, this table was stored by TCRdb with only in-frame sequences that have V and J called. A share of the clones is absent; for the studies checked, an unresolved V gene accounts for under half, and the remainder has no known explanation. Clonal size and the V and J genes are those of that table, whereas D and trimming came from the DNA. The table for this sample lists 270,000 or so clones; approximately 76% of them were counted only once. The ten largest clones represent roughly 5% of the sample.

With regard to this clone: The antigen this receptor binds is unknown. No base qualities exist here, and no much larger clone lies one base off it.

Points the paper makes about the study in general: Baseline clonality was found to be higher than that of age-matched healthy donors and was strongly correlated with circulating CD8+ T-cell counts. Public clonotypes were rare and either shrank or stayed stable during treatment, and the rise in clonality at ibrutinib response reflected expansion of private clonotypes. Lymph node repertoires were not examined, and the timing of sampling was not matched between patients in sustained remission and those whose disease progressed. Clonality increased at ibrutinib response, stayed stable in sustained remission, and fell back toward baseline at progression.

According to the study, the label for this sample's time point signals: progressive disease on ibrutinib. For TCR beta library preparation, about 2.2 micrograms of genomic DNA were extracted from the cryopreserved PBMCs. Longitudinal blood samples from CLL patients on ibrutinib monotherapy underwent high-throughput TCR beta sequencing. Patients were enrolled in a phase 2 open-label single-center ibrutinib monotherapy trial. This specimen consisted of PBMCs, obtained at disease progression, from a patient treated with ibrutinib. The V and J segments used are TRBV2 and TRBJ2-7; TRBD1 lines up with 8 middle nucleotides. This receptor was taken from a human donor with chronic lymphocytic leukemia. Here is the DNA: TGTGCCAGCATGGACAGGGTGTCCTCCTACGAGCAGTACTTC. Translated, it gives CASMDRVSSYEQYF.